This TCR beta chain stems from a study of shared clonotypes between healthy human individuals. Study results and caveats: Naive subsets generally exceeded memory subsets in estimated richness.

Assay used: immunoSEQ multiplex PCR; TCRdb lists only in-frame clones, some missing. This sample carries about 1,800,000 clones, approximately 95% of them seen once, and the ten largest clones take 0.9% to 1.5%. Selected positively for CCR7 and CD45RO-negative, naive CD8 cells excluded terminally differentiated effector memory CD45RA+ cells. This clone was seen only once. Its antigen is not known. The source is a man between 18 and 29 years old in good health. Specimen: naive CD8+ T cells sorted from blood.

CDR3 region: CASRTGQGYEQYF. CDR3 in DNA: TGCGCCAGCAGAACCGGACAGGGGTACGAGCAGTACTTC. V is TRBV10-2 and J is TRBJ2-7; 9 bases fit TRBD1. The junction had 4 bases not matched to a gene; V was cut back by 6 bases and J by 4 bases. The CDR3 spans 13 residues. Germline CDR1 WSHSY, CDR2 SAAADI.